The clone carrying this T cell receptor beta chain appeared a few times. Its antigen is as yet unknown. This sample was taken from a study of T cell responses to AZD1222 COVID-19 vaccine. Profiled with immunoSEQ multiplex PCR; TCRdb holds only in-frame clones, not every one. The data contain some 65,000 clones, 79% of them seen just once; the ten biggest clones take up over 20%. Findings and caveats of the study: Only 5 or 6 people who got AZD1222 tested seropositive at baseline. The breadth and depth of Spike-specific TCRs increased once two AZD1222 doses had been given. Clonal diversity may have been underestimated, and the donors were mostly white British, with more females than males. Targets within unmutated variant regions were reportedly found for nearly half of spike-specific TCRs.

Sequenced here: peripheral blood, sampled on day 0 of MenACWY control vaccination. This TCR derives from an adult in good health.

Here the CDR3 DNA reads TGTGCCAGCAGCTTGTTTCTGGGGGTTTCTAGCACAGATACGCAGTATTTT. Translated, it gives CASSLFLGVSSTDTQYF. The V call is TRBV5-6, the J call TRBJ2-3, with D perhaps matching TRBD1 or TRBD2 (5 bases each). This CDR3 is 17 amino acids long. The V end lost 1 base, the J end lost 0 bases, and 15 bases lay between the germline ends. Germline CDR1 reads SGHDT; CDR2 reads YYEEEE.